The 19 T cell receptor beta chains reported below all come from one sample, sequenced in a study of blood T cell repertoires in COVID-19 (TCRdb year 2020). The library came from the immunoSEQ multiplex PCR assay. TCRdb holds this immuneACCESS table with in-frame rearrangements only. Some clones are missing; in checked studies, unresolved V genes explain under half, and the rest has no known cause. Within this sample are about 260,000 clones, with roughly 87% of them counted one time only. The ten top clones hold about 0.65% of the sample. The sample taken for sequencing was peripheral blood. The receptors were sampled from a human donor in a cohort sampled during active COVID-19.

The chain joins TRBV3-1 (or the pseudogene TRBV3-2) to TRBJ1-1; a possible D gene is TRBD1 (5 bases). Per the germline V gene, CDR1 is LGHDT and CDR2 is YNNKEL (reference sequence). The CDR3 is 14 residues long. Trimming pared 1 base from V and 1 base from J, leaving 7 bases between. The CDR3 here is CASSQATENTEAFF. In DNA, the CDR3 is TGTGCCAGCAGCCAAGCGACAGAGAACACTGAAGCTTTCTTT.

CDR3 DNA sequence: TGTGCCAGCAGAACTGACAGGGTGGGTTCACCCCTCCACTTT. This gives the protein CASRTDRVGSPLHF. V and J are TRBV28 and TRBJ1-6; 7 nucleotides line up with TRBD1. The CDR3 extends over 14 amino acids. V lost 6 bases, J lost 9 bases, and 8 bases stayed unmatched. Germline-derived CDR1 and CDR2 are MDHEN and SYDVKM.

This chain links TRBV7-2 with TRBJ1-1; perhaps TRBD1 as D (6 bases). The germline V and J ends were trimmed by 1 base and 11 bases, with 20 bases remaining between them. The CDR3 extends over 15 amino acids. The germline V gene has CDR1 SGHTA and CDR2 FQGNSA. The CDR3 sequence is CASSLEVGTLPGAFF. The CDR3 DNA sequence: TGTGCCAGCAGCTTAGAAGTCGGGACACTCCCTGGGGCTTTCTTT.

The chain recombines TRBV3-1 (or the pseudogene TRBV3-2) with TRBJ2-3; possible D gene TRBD1, 5 bases. Germline loops: CDR1 LGHDT, CDR2 YNNKEL (reference sequence). CDR3 length: 15 residues. V was shortened by 0 bases and J by 5 bases, with 12 bases between the two germline ends. The CDR3 sequence: CASSQDYRSGDTQYF. CDR3 sequence (DNA): TGTGCCAGCAGCCAAGACTACAGGTCGGGAGATACGCAGTATTTT.

The chain links TRBV7-3 to TRBJ2-3; D possibly corresponds to TRBD1 (5 bases). CDR1 is SGHTA, CDR2 FQGTGA, per germline. The V and J ends lost 0 bases and 6 bases respectively, with 13 bases between them. This CDR3 has 15 residues. CDR3: CASSLTGRPWDTQYF. The CDR3 nucleotides are TGTGCCAGCAGCTTAACGGGGCGACCTTGGGATACGCAGTATTTT.

V and J are TRBV11-2 and TRBJ2-7; 9 bases are a match to TRBD2. The CDR3 has 15 residues. Germline V gives CDR1 SGHAT, CDR2 FQNNGV. Trimming cost V 1 base and J 2 bases; bases outside gene matches: 3. CDR3 residues: CASSLGLAETYEQYF. CDR3 nucleotides: TGTGCCAGCAGCTTAGGACTAGCGGAGACCTACGAGCAGTACTTC.

The chain couples TRBV7-2 to TRBJ2-7; 7 bases are a match to TRBD1. This CDR3 has 13 residues. Losses at the gene ends were 5 bases for V and 2 bases for J; bases not matched to a gene: 3. CDR1 is SGHTA and CDR2 is FQGNSA in the germline V gene. CDR3 region: CASSRDRAYEQYF. In DNA, the CDR3 is TGTGCCAGCAGCCGGGACAGAGCCTACGAGCAGTACTTC.

The chain uses TRBV10-1 and TRBJ2-1; D possibly corresponds to TRBD1 (6 bases). The CDR3 covers 15 residues. V was shortened by 3 bases and J by 10 bases, with 19 bases between the two germline ends. CDR1 is WNHNN and CDR2 is SYGVQD in the germline V gene (reference sequence). CDR3 residues: CASSDDGQIPSEQFF. The CDR3, as DNA: TGCGCCAGCAGTGATGACGGACAGATACCTTCCGAGCAGTTCTTC.

This clone came up once. The chain links TRBV7-9 to TRBJ1-2; 9 bases map to TRBD1. This CDR3 contains 15 residues. Germline assignment: CDR1 SEHNR and CDR2 FQNEAQ (reference sequence). The V segment lost 2 bases and the J segment 9 bases; nucleotides outside the gene matches: 10. CDR3 amino acids: CASSLPQDRGGSYTF. CDR3 sequence (DNA): TGTGCCAGCAGCTTACCCCAGGACAGGGGAGGCAGCTACACCTTC.

V and J are TRBV19 and TRBJ1-3; possible D gene TRBD1, 6 bases. The CDR3 length is 14 residues. Germline lookup yields CDR1 LNHDA and CDR2 SQIVND (reference sequence). V dropped 10 bases and J dropped 1 base, with 14 bases sitting between them. CDR3 bases: TGTGCCACAGGTAACAGGGCTTCTGGAAACACCATATATTTT. Translation: CATGNRASGNTIYF.

The rearrangement links TRBV12-3 or TRBV12-4 to TRBJ1-1, with D unresolved. V shed 5 bases and J shed 4 bases, with 11 bases lying between them. The length of the CDR3 is 13 residues. In nucleotides, the CDR3 is TGTGCCAGCAGTCCACACCGCACCACTGAAGCTTTCTTT. This translates into CASSPHRTTEAFF.

The V and J genes are TRBV5-5 and TRBJ1-4, with D perhaps matching TRBD1 (5 bases). Germline lookup yields CDR1 SGHKS and CDR2 YYEKEE (reference sequence). Trimming took off 3 bases at V and 6 bases at J, with 9 bases between the two ends. CDR3 length: 13 amino acids. The CDR3: CASSSLRDEKLFF. CDR3 DNA: TGTGCCAGCAGCTCCCTCAGGGATGAAAAACTGTTTTTT. The whole variable domain, filled in from reference TRBV5-5 and TRBJ1-4, reads DAGVTQSPTHLIKTRGQQVTLRCSPISGHKSVSWYQQVLGQGPQFIFQYYEKEERGRGNFPDRFSARQFPNYSSELNVNALLLGDSALYLCASSSLRDEKLFFGSGTQLSVL.

V usage is TRBV23-1 and J usage is TRBJ2-7; TRBD1 aligns across 10 bases. TRBV23-1 is placed among ORFs of uncertain function. V was pared by 4 bases and J by 3 bases, with 6 bases of the junction left unmatched. The CDR3 sequence is 15 residues long. CDR3 residues: CASSRRDRGYYEQYF. In DNA form, the CDR3 reads TGCGCCAGCAGTCGGCGGGACAGGGGATACTACGAGCAGTACTTC.

The chain has TRBV9 and TRBJ1-1; maybe TRBD1 (6 bases). The CDR3 extends over 14 amino acids. Between the trimmed V and J ends, which lost 0 bases and 4 bases, there was a span of 10 bases. The germline V gene encodes CDR1 SGDLS and CDR2 YYNGEE. In DNA, the CDR3 is TGTGCCAGCAGCGTAGACGCAGGGGCCACTGAAGCTTTCTTT. This sequence encodes CASSVDAGATEAFF. Drawing the rest from reference TRBV9 and TRBJ1-1, the complete variable domain is DSGVTQTPKHLITATGQRVTLRCSPRSGDLSVYWYQQSLDQGLQFLIQYYNGEERAKGNILERFSAQQFPDLHSELNLSSLELGDSALYFCASSVDAGATEAFFGQGTRLTVV.

This clone has only one observation. The rearrangement joins TRBV6-4 to TRBJ1-6, with 7 bases lining up with TRBD1. Germline V gene sequence: CDR1 MRHNA, CDR2 SNTAGT. There are 13 residues in the CDR3. V lost 3 bases to trimming and J lost 7 bases; unmatched junction nucleotides: 0. In DNA, the CDR3 is TGTGCCAGCAGTGAGACAGGGAATTCACCCCTCCACTTT. It encodes CASSETGNSPLHF.

The chain joins TRBV13 to TRBJ2-4; D is possibly TRBD2 (6 bases). The V and J ends lost 5 bases and 1 base respectively, with 12 bases between them. The CDR3 contains 15 residues. CDR1 is PRHDT and CDR2 is FYEKMQ in the germline V gene (reference sequence). CDR3 residues: CASSRATSAKNIQYF. CDR3 DNA: TGTGCCAGCAGCCGAGCAACTAGCGCCAAAAACATTCAGTACTTC.

The gene calls are TRBV5-1 and TRBJ2-1; D unclear. This CDR3 spans 11 amino acids. Per germline, CDR1 SGHRS and CDR2 YFSETQ. V lost 4 bases and J lost 5, with 4 bases in between. The DNA of the CDR3 is TGCGCCAGCAGCCGTCACAATGAGCAGTTCTTC. It encodes CASSRHNEQFF. The variable domain in full, with the rest retrieved from reference TRBV5-1 and TRBJ2-1, is KAGVTQTPRYLIKTRGQQVTLSCSPISGHRSVSWYQQTPGQGLQFLFEYFSETQRNKGNFPGRFSGRQFSNSRSEMNVSTLELGDSALYLCASSRHNEQFFGPGTRLTVL.

The gene calls are TRBV18 and TRBJ1-4; D is perhaps TRBD1 (6 bases). Germline V lookup: CDR1 KGHSH, CDR2 LQKENI. There are 14 residues in the CDR3. V was pared by 2 bases and J by 7 bases, with 11 bases between. This chain's CDR3 is CASSPGGAGEKLFF. The CDR3 DNA is TGTGCCAGCTCACCAGGGGGCGCGGGTGAAAAACTGTTTTTT.

The V gene is TRBV12-5, the J gene TRBJ2-5; the D gene is possibly TRBD1 (6 bases). V was cut by 6 bases and J by 5 bases, with 16 bases left in between. The CDR3 totals 14 residues. CDR1 and CDR2 (germline): LGHNT, FRNRAP. The CDR3 here is CASGPRGGRETQYF. For the CDR3, the DNA is TGTGCTAGTGGACCTAGAGGGGGTCGGGAGACCCAGTACTTC.